This TCR beta chain was sequenced in a study of blood T cell repertoires in COVID-19. Study summary: Sites across the United States, Italy and Spain contributed samples from acute and convalescent COVID-19. Sample material is recorded as cDNA or gDNA derived from T cells, B-cell-depleted T cells, or PBMCs.

As processed by the authors: Researchers report that nucleated cell counts were estimated from reference gene primer amplification. Produced via immunoSEQ multiplex PCR; TCRdb's table is partial and in-frame only. From that table come the V and J calls and clone size; the DNA was used to work out D and trimming. The sample contains roughly 500,000 clones, 70% to 90% of which appear only once. V shed 8 bases and J 8 bases; nucleotides not matched to a gene: 2. Germline V CDR1 and CDR2: LGHDT, YNNKEL (reference sequence). The CDR3 loop spans 10 amino acids. The clonotype comes from a human donor in a cohort sampled during active COVID-19. The chain uses TRBV3-1 (or the pseudogene TRBV3-2) and TRBJ1-2, with 7 bases that match TRBD1. Material for sequencing was peripheral blood. The CDR3 DNA reads TGTGCCAGCTGGGACAGCGGCTACACCTTC. Protein product: CASWDSGYTF.